This is a list of T cell receptor beta chains from one sample in a study of shared clonotypes between healthy human individuals. TCRdb's table, derived via immunoSEQ multiplex PCR, lists solely in-frame clones and lacks some. The sample lists 760,000 or so clones; 90% to 97% were seen once. Sequencing used naive CD8+ T cells sorted from blood. Source of these receptors: a man aged 25 to 40 in good health. Both conserved end residues are part of each CDR3. A D gene is named only where the DNA matches it firmly. Clone size is stated in some rows and not others, as once, few, many or a class when expanded.

V: TRBV7-8
size: .
J: TRBJ2-3
D: .
CDR3: CASSPQEGEDTQYF
DNA: TGTGCCAGCAGCCCCCAAGAGGGGGAAGATACGCAGTATTTT

V: TRBV4-1
size: .
J: TRBJ2-7
D: .
CDR3: CASSQVVRDYEQYF
DNA: TGCGCCAGCAGCCAAGTAGTCAGGGACTACGAGCAGTACTTC

V: TRBV19
size: .
J: TRBJ1-5
D: .
CDR3: CASSIPASNQPQHF
DNA: TGTGCCAGTAGTATCCCGGCGTCCAATCAGCCCCAGCATTTT

V: TRBV28
size: .
J: TRBJ2-7
D: .
CDR3: CASSRRWEQYF
DNA: TGTGCCAGCAGTCGGAGGTGGGAGCAGTACTTC

V: TRBV10-1
size: .
J: TRBJ2-7
D: TRBD1
CDR3: CASGEDRAPYEQYF
DNA: TGCGCCAGTGGGGAGGACAGGGCTCCCTACGAGCAGTACTTC

V: TRBV29-1
size: once
J: TRBJ2-2
D: TRBD2
CDR3: CSVLVRGRETGELFF
DNA: TGCAGCGTGCTGGTCCGCGGGAGGGAAACCGGGGAGCTGTTTTTT

V: TRBV27
size: .
J: TRBJ2-3
D: .
CDR3: CASNKGPDTQYF
DNA: TGTGCCAGCAATAAGGGGCCAGATACGCAGTATTTT

V: TRBV29-1
size: once
J: TRBJ1-1
D: .
CDR3: CSVDPPWGVKNTEAFF
DNA: TGCAGCGTTGATCCCCCTTGGGGTGTGAAGAACACTGAAGCTTTCTTT

V: TRBV10-2
size: .
J: TRBJ2-7
D: TRBD1
CDR3: CASSELGQGTEQYF
DNA: TGCGCCAGCAGTGAGTTGGGACAGGGGACCGAGCAGTACTTC

V: TRBV5-1
size: .
J: TRBJ2-7
D: .
CDR3: CASSLGRSYEQYF
DNA: TGCGCCAGCAGCTTGGGGCGGTCCTACGAGCAGTACTTC

V: TRBV5-8
size: .
J: TRBJ2-7
D: TRBD1
CDR3: CASSGQGSYEQYF
DNA: TGTGCCAGCAGCGGACAGGGTTCCTACGAGCAGTACTTC

V: TRBV9
size: few
J: TRBJ2-2
D: TRBD2
CDR3: CASSAYGTSGSGELFF
DNA: TGTGCCAGCAGCGCCTACGGGACTAGCGGGAGTGGGGAGCTGTTTTTT

V: TRBV7-8
size: .
J: TRBJ2-7
D: .
CDR3: CASSFLPTGVGTILTYEQYF
DNA: TGTGCCAGCAGCTTCCTGCCCACAGGGGTTGGGACTATACTCACCTACGAGCAGTACTTC

V: TRBV7-9
size: .
J: TRBJ2-7
D: .
CDR3: CASLGVDHHYEQYF
DNA: TGTGCCAGCTTGGGGGTGGACCACCACTACGAGCAGTACTTC

V: TRBV5-6
size: .
J: TRBJ2-1
D: .
CDR3: CASSITKDEQFF
DNA: TGTGCCAGCAGCATAACGAAGGATGAGCAGTTCTTC

V: TRBV7-6
size: .
J: TRBJ2-7
D: TRBD1
CDR3: CASSSPRAETGEFSYEQYF
DNA: TGTGCCAGCAGCAGCCCCCGGGCCGAGACAGGGGAGTTCTCCTACGAGCAGTACTTC

V: TRBV29-1
size: .
J: TRBJ1-1
D: .
CDR3: CSVEELGWAVF
DNA: TGCAGCGTTGAAGAACTGGGGTGGGCAGTTTTT

V: TRBV4-1
size: .
J: TRBJ2-7
D: TRBD1
CDR3: CASSQRQGYEQYF
DNA: TGCGCCAGCAGCCAGAGACAGGGTTACGAGCAGTACTTC

V: TRBV27
size: .
J: TRBJ2-7
D: .
CDR3: CASRQGGSYEQYF
DNA: TGTGCCAGCAGGCAGGGGGGATCCTACGAGCAGTACTTC

V: TRBV28
size: .
J: TRBJ2-7
D: .
CDR3: CASSLFSRASSYEQYF
DNA: TGTGCCAGCAGTTTATTCTCCAGGGCAAGCTCCTACGAGCAGTACTTC

V: TRBV7-8
size: .
J: TRBJ2-5
D: .
CDR3: CASSLEDLQETQYF
DNA: TGTGCCAGCAGCTTAGAAGACTTACAAGAGACCCAGTACTTC

V: TRBV2
size: .
J: TRBJ1-2
D: .
CDR3: CASSENFAANYGYTF
DNA: TGTGCCAGCAGTGAGAACTTCGCAGCTAACTATGGCTACACCTTC

V: TRBV14
size: .
J: TRBJ2-2
D: TRBD2
CDR3: CASSQEWEGNTGELFF
DNA: TGTGCCAGCAGCCAAGAGTGGGAGGGGAACACCGGGGAGCTGTTTTTT

V: TRBV7-9
size: .
J: TRBJ1-1
D: .
CDR3: CASRGGFTEAFF
DNA: TGTGCCAGCAGGGGGGGTTTCACTGAAGCTTTCTTT

V: TRBV14
size: once
J: TRBJ2-1
D: .
CDR3: CASSHRLDNEQFF
DNA: TGTGCCAGCAGCCATAGACTAGACAATGAGCAGTTCTTC

V: TRBV27
size: .
J: TRBJ2-7
D: .
CDR3: CASRSSYEQYF
DNA: TGTGCCAGCAGATCGTCCTACGAGCAGTACTTC

V: TRBV5-1
size: .
J: TRBJ2-2
D: .
CDR3: CASSLSVFPLNPPGELFF
DNA: TGCGCCAGCAGCTTGTCCGTTTTTCCTCTCAACCCTCCCGGGGAGCTGTTTTTT

V: TRBV7-9
size: .
J: TRBJ2-3
D: .
CDR3: CASSPVGTSTDTQYF
DNA: TGTGCCAGCAGCCCAGTCGGGACCAGCACAGATACGCAGTATTTT

V: TRBV10-3
size: .
J: TRBJ2-3
D: .
CDR3: CAISAPGGGAEDTQYF
DNA: TGTGCCATCAGTGCGCCGGGTGGGGGTGCAGAAGATACGCAGTATTTT

V: TRBV11-2
size: .
J: TRBJ2-5
D: .
CDR3: CASSPYGETQYF
DNA: TGTGCCAGCAGCCCCTATGGAGAGACCCAGTACTTC

V: TRBV5-1
size: .
J: TRBJ2-2
D: .
CDR3: CASSTLASANTGELFF
DNA: TGCGCCAGCAGCACACTAGCATCCGCGAACACCGGGGAGCTGTTTTTT

V: TRBV29-1
size: .
J: TRBJ2-7
D: .
CDR3: CSAGARDDSYEQYF
DNA: TGCAGCGCTGGCGCGCGGGATGACTCCTACGAGCAGTACTTC

V: TRBV5-4
size: once
J: TRBJ2-3
D: .
CDR3: CASSLGLDDTDTQYF
DNA: TGTGCCAGCAGCTTGGGGCTAGACGACACAGATACGCAGTATTTT

V: TRBV21-1
size: .
J: TRBJ2-6
D: .
CDR3: CASTTTGVCSGANVLTF
DNA: TGTGCCAGCACCACCACAGGAGTGTGTTCTGGGGCCAACGTCCTGACTTTC

V: TRBV10-3
size: .
J: TRBJ2-1
D: .
CDR3: CAISGSGGSSYNEQFF
DNA: TGTGCCATTTCCGGGAGTGGGGGGAGCTCCTACAATGAGCAGTTCTTC

V: TRBV10-3
size: .
J: TRBJ1-2
D: .
CDR3: CAISEATEGFNYGYTF
DNA: TGTGCCATCAGCGAAGCGACGGAAGGCTTTAACTATGGCTACACCTTC

V: TRBV29-1
size: .
J: TRBJ2-3
D: .
CDR3: CSSEIDIQGTASTDTQYF
DNA: TGCAGCTCAGAGATTGACATCCAGGGTACAGCTAGCACAGATACGCAGTATTTT

V: TRBV7-2
size: .
J: TRBJ2-3
D: .
CDR3: CASSSPTSPVGDSTDTQYF
DNA: TGTGCCAGCAGCTCCCCCACTAGCCCCGTGGGGGACAGCACAGATACGCAGTATTTT

V: TRBV7-9
size: .
J: TRBJ1-1
D: .
CDR3: CASSLVGEGDTEAFF
DNA: TGTGCCAGCAGCTTAGTAGGTGAGGGTGACACTGAAGCTTTCTTT

V: TRBV7-9
size: once
J: TRBJ2-5
D: TRBD2
CDR3: CASSSWLAGGQETQYF
DNA: TGTGCCAGCAGCTCCTGGCTAGCGGGAGGGCAAGAGACCCAGTACTTC

V: TRBV27
size: .
J: TRBJ2-7
D: .
CDR3: CASSLRGSGYEQYF
DNA: TGTGCCAGCAGTTTACGGGGGTCGGGTTACGAGCAGTACTTC

V: TRBV28
size: once
J: TRBJ1-5
D: .
CDR3: CASSFANQPQHF
DNA: TGTGCCAGCAGTTTTGCCAATCAGCCCCAGCATTTT

V: TRBV9
size: .
J: TRBJ2-3
D: TRBD1
CDR3: CASSVGQGASTDTQYF
DNA: TGTGCCAGCAGCGTAGGTCAGGGGGCTAGCACAGATACGCAGTATTTT

V: TRBV19
size: .
J: TRBJ2-3
D: .
CDR3: CASSIAGINTDTQYF
DNA: TGTGCCAGTAGTATAGCAGGGATAAACACAGATACGCAGTATTTT

V: TRBV7-9
size: .
J: TRBJ2-7
D: TRBD2
CDR3: CASSFRTSGVYEQYF
DNA: TGTGCCAGCAGCTTCCGGACTAGCGGAGTCTACGAGCAGTACTTC

V: TRBV5-1
size: .
J: TRBJ1-1
D: .
CDR3: CASSLFSNTEAFF
DNA: TGCGCCAGCAGCTTGTTCTCAAATACTGAAGCTTTCTTT

V: TRBV10-2
size: .
J: TRBJ2-3
D: .
CDR3: CASTEDGRTDTQYF
DNA: TGCGCCAGCACGGAGGACGGACGCACAGATACGCAGTATTTT

V: TRBV7-9
size: .
J: TRBJ2-7
D: .
CDR3: CASSLSAVGAYEQYF
DNA: TGTGCCAGCAGCCTCTCAGCAGTGGGAGCCTACGAGCAGTACTTC

V: TRBV10-1
size: .
J: TRBJ2-7
D: .
CDR3: CASSEATGGSYEQYF
DNA: TGCGCCAGCAGTGAAGCGACAGGAGGCTCCTACGAGCAGTACTTC

V: TRBV27
size: .
J: TRBJ2-3
D: TRBD1
CDR3: CASSFFGTGTDTQYF
DNA: TGTGCCAGCAGTTTTTTCGGGACAGGCACAGATACGCAGTATTTT

V: TRBV25-1
size: .
J: TRBJ2-7
D: .
CDR3: CASRGEGNVYEQYF
DNA: TGTGCCAGCAGGGGGGAAGGGAACGTCTACGAGCAGTACTTC

V: TRBV29-1
size: .
J: TRBJ2-1
D: .
CDR3: CSVDLRDEQFF
DNA: TGCAGCGTTGATCTGAGGGATGAGCAGTTCTTC